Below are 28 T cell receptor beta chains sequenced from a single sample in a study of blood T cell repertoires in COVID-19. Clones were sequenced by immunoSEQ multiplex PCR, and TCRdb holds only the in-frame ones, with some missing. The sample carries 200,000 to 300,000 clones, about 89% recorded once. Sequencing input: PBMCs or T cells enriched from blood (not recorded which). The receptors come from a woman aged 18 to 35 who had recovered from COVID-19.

Written as DNA, the CDR3 is TGTGCCAGCAGGGACGGACAGAGCCTCTCCTACGAGCAGTACTTC. Its protein product is CASRDGQSLSYEQYF. The V call is TRBV2, the J call TRBJ2-7; D possibly corresponds to TRBD1 (6 bases). The length of the CDR3 is 15 residues. V was shortened by 6 bases and J by 0 bases, with 15 bases between the two germline ends. Germline V gene data show CDR1 as SNHLY and CDR2 as FYNNEI.

The DNA of the CDR3 is TGTGCCACCAGCAGAGAAGCAGGGTACAATGAGCAGTTCTTC. Translation gives CATSREAGYNEQFF. The chain employs TRBV15 and TRBJ2-1, with a possible D match to TRBD1 (5 bases). Germline values: CDR1 LNHNV, CDR2 YYDKDF (reference sequence). The CDR3 length is 14 residues. The V end was cut by 0 bases, the J end by 4 bases, with 7 bases between.

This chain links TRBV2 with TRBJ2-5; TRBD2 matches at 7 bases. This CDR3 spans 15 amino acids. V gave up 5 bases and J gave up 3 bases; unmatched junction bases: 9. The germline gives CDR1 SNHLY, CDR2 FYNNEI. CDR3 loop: CASSLLGTMKETQYF. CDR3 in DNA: TGTGCCAGCAGTTTACTCGGGACTATGAAAGAGACCCAGTACTTC.

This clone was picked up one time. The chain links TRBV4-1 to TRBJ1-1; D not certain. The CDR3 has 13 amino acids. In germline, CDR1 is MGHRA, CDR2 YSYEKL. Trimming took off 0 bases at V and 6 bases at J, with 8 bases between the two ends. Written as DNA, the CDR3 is TGCGCCAGCAGCCAAGATTGGAGGGCTGAAGCTTTCTTT. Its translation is CASSQDWRAEAFF.

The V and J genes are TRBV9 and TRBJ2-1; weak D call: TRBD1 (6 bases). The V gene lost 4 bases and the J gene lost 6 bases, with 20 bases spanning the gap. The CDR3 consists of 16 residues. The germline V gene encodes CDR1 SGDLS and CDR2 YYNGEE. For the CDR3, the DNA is TGTGCCAGCAGCCGCTCTTCAGCAGGGGTATCCAATGAGCAGTTCTTC. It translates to CASSRSSAGVSNEQFF. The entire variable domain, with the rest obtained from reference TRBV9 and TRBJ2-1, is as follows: DSGVTQTPKHLITATGQRVTLRCSPRSGDLSVYWYQQSLDQGLQFLIQYYNGEERAKGNILERFSAQQFPDLHSELNLSSLELGDSALYFCASSRSSAGVSNEQFFGPGTRLTVL.

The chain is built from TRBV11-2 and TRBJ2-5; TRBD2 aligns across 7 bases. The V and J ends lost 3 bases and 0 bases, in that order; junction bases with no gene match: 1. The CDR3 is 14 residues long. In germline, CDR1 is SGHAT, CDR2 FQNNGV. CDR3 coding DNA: TGTGCCAGCAGCTTGGGGGGGAACCAAGAGACCCAGTACTTC. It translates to CASSLGGNQETQYF.

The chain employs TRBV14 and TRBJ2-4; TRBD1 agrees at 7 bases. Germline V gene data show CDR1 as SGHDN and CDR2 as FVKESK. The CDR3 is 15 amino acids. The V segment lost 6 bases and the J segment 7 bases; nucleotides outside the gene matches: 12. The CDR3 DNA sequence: TGTGCCAGCAGTGACAGACAGGGAGTGGGGAACATTCAGTACTTC. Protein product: CASSDRQGVGNIQYF.

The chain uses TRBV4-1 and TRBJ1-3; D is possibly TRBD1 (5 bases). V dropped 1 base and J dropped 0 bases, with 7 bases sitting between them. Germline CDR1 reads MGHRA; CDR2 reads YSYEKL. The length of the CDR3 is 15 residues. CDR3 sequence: CASSQAQGSGNTIYF. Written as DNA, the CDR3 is TGCGCCAGCAGCCAAGCCCAGGGCTCTGGAAACACCATATATTTT.

The CDR3 is CASSSNSPPYNEQFF. CDR3 nucleotide sequence: TGTGCCAGCAGCTCGAACTCGCCCCCCTACAATGAGCAGTTCTTC. This chain links TRBV7-9 with TRBJ2-1; no reliable D call. Trimming cost V 4 bases and J 2 bases, with 12 bases left between them. The germline gives CDR1 SEHNR, CDR2 FQNEAQ (reference sequence). The CDR3 contains 15 residues.

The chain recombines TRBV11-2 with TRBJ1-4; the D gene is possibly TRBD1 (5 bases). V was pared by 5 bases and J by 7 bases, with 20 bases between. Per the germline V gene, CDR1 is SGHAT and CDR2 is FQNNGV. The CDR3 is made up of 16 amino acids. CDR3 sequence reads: CASSAGVGLRGEKLFF. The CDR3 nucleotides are TGTGCCAGCAGCGCAGGCGTCGGCCTTAGGGGTGAAAAACTGTTTTTT.

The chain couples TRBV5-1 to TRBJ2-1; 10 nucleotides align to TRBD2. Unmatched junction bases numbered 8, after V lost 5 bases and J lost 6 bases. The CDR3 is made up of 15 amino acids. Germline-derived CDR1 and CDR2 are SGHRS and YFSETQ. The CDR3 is CASRSGLAGVNEQFF. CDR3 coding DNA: TGCGCCAGCAGGTCCGGTCTAGCGGGAGTCAATGAGCAGTTCTTC.

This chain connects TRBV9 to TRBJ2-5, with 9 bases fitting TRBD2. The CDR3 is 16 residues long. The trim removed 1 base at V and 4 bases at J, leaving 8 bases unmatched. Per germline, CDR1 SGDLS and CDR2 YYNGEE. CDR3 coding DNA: TGTGCCAGCAGCGTAAGTGCTAGCGGGATCGGAGAGACCCAGTACTTC. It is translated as CASSVSASGIGETQYF.

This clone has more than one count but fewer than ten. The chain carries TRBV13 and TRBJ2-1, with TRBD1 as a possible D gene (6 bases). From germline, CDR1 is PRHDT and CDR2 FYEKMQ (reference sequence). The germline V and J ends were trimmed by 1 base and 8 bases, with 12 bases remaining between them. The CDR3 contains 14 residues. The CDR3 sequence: CASSLEGGFDEQFF. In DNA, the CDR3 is TGTGCCAGCAGCTTAGAAGGGGGTTTCGATGAGCAGTTCTTC.

The CDR3 reads CAWVTPGSYEQYF. CDR3 DNA sequence: TGTGCCTGGGTTACCCCGGGTTCCTACGAGCAGTACTTC. V and J are TRBV30 and TRBJ2-7; D gene uncertain. V was trimmed by 5 bases and J by 1 base, leaving 12 bases between them. The germline V gene encodes CDR1 GTSNPN and CDR2 SVGIG (reference sequence). The length of the CDR3 is 13 residues.

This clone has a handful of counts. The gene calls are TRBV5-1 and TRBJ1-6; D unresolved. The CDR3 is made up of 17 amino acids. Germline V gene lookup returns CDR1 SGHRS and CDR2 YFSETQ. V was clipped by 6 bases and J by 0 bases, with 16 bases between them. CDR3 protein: CASTPPPQSSYNSPLHF. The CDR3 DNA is TGCGCCAGCACCCCGCCCCCACAAAGCTCCTATAATTCACCCCTCCACTTT.

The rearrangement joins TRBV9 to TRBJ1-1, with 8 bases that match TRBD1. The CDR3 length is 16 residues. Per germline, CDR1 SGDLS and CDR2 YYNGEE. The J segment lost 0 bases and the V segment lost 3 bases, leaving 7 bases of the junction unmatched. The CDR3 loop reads CASSAHRTGLNTEAFF. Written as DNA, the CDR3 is TGTGCCAGCAGCGCCCACCGGACAGGGCTGAACACTGAAGCTTTCTTT.

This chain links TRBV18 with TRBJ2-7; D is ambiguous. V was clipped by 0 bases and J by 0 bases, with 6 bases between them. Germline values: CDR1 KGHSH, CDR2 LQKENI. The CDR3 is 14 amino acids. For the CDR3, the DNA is TGTGCCAGCTCACCACCGGGCCCCTCCTACGAGCAGTACTTC. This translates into CASSPPGPSYEQYF.

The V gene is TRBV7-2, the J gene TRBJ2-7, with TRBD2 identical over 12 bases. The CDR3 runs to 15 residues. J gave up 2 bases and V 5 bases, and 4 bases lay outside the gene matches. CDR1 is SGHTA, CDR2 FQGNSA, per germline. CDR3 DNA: TGTGCCAGCAGCCAACTAGCGGGAGGAACCTACGAGCAGTACTTC. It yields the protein CASSQLAGGTYEQYF.

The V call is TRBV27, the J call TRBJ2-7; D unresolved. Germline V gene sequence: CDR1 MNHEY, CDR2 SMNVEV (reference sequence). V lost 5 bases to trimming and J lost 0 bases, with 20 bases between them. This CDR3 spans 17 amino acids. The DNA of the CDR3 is TGTGCCAGCAGTCCCCTCCCACTAAGCGAGTCCTCCTACGAGCAGTACTTC. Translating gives CASSPLPLSESSYEQYF.

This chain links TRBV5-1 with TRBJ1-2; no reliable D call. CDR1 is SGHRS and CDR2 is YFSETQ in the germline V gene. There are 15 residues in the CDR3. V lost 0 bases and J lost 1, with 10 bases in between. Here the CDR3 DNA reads TGCGCCAGCAGCTTGGACAGCTTACTTAACTATGGCTACACCTTC. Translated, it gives CASSLDSLLNYGYTF.

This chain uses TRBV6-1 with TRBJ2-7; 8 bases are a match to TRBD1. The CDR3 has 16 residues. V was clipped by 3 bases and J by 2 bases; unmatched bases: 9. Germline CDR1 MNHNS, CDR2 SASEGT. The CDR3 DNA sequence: TGTGCCAGCAGTGAGTTGCTAGGGACAGGTACCTACGAGCAGTACTTC. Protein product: CASSELLGTGTYEQYF.

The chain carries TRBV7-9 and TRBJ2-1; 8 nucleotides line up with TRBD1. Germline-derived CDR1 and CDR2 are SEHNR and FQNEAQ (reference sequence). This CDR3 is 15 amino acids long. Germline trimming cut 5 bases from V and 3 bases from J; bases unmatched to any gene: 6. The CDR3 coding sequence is TGTGCCAGCAGCAAGGACAGGGTGGGCTACAATGAGCAGTTCTTC. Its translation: CASSKDRVGYNEQFF.

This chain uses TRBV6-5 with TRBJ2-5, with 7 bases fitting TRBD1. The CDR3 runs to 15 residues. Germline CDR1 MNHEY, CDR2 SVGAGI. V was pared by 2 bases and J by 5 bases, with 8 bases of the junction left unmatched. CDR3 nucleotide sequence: TGTGCCAGCAGTTACGAACAAGGGGGCTGGGAGACCCAGTACTTC. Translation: CASSYEQGGWETQYF.

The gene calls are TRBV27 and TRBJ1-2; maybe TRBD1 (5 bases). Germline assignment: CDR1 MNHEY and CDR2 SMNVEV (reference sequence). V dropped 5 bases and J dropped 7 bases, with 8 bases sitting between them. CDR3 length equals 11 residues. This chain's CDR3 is CASSGGGGYTF. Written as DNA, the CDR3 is TGTGCCAGCAGTGGGGGGGGTGGCTACACCTTC.

For the CDR3, the DNA is TGTGCCAGCTTGGGGGGGCGAGGGTACCAAGAGACCCAGTACTTC. Protein product: CASLGGRGYQETQYF. This rearrangement joins TRBV2 to TRBJ2-5, with a possible D match to TRBD2 (7 bases). The germline V gene has CDR1 SNHLY and CDR2 FYNNEI. The CDR3 extends over 15 amino acids. The germline V and J ends were trimmed by 8 bases and 0 bases, with 16 bases remaining between them.

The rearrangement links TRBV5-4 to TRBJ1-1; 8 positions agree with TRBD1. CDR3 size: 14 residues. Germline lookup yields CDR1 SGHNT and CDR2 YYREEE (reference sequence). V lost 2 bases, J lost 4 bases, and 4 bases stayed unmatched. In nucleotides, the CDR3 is TGTGCCAGCAGCTTCTCCGGACAGGGCACTGAAGCTTTCTTT. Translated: CASSFSGQGTEAFF.

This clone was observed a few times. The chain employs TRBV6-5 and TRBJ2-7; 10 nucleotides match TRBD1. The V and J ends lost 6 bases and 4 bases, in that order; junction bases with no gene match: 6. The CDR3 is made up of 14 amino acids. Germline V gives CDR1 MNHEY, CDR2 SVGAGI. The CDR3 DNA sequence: TGTGCCAGCAGGCCAGGGACAGGGGCGTACGAGCAGTACTTC. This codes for CASRPGTGAYEQYF.

In DNA, the CDR3 is TGCAGCGTTGCGCAGATGGATGAGCAGTTCTTC. This codes for CSVAQMDEQFF. This sequence joins TRBV29-1 and TRBJ2-1; D gene unclear. The V gene lost 4 bases and the J gene lost 8 bases, with 9 bases spanning the gap. Germline CDR1 and CDR2: SQVTM and ANQGSEA. This CDR3 is 11 amino acids long.